The 27 T cell receptor beta chains listed next were all sequenced from one sample in a study of blood T cell repertoires in COVID-19 (TCRdb year 2020). The library was built by means of the immunoSEQ multiplex PCR assay. TCRdb obtained this table from immuneACCESS and retained in-frame rearrangements with V and J assigned. These tables miss some clones; where compared with another copy, unresolved V genes account for less than half of the shortfall, and the remainder is unexplained. The sample table records some 210,000 clones; under 90% of these occur just once. The ten largest clones take up about 6.5% of the sample. The sequencing sample was made of peripheral blood. These receptor sequences come from a man between 60 and 70 years old who had recovered from COVID-19.

The V and J genes are TRBV11-2 and TRBJ1-5; no reliable D call. V was trimmed by 1 base and J by 12 bases, leaving 13 bases between them. This CDR3 has 13 amino acids. Germline lookup yields CDR1 SGHAT and CDR2 FQNNGV. The CDR3 DNA is TGTGCCAGCAGCTTAGGTTCGGGTTTAGGCCAGCATTTT. Its translation: CASSLGSGLGQHF.

The CDR3 sequence: CASSLNTGELFF. The CDR3, as DNA: TGTGCCAGCAGCCTGAACACCGGGGAGCTGTTTTTT. The chain joins TRBV5-8 to TRBJ2-2; unclear D gene. CDR1 and CDR2 from the germline V gene are SGHTS and YDEGEE. V was cut by 4 bases and J by 1 base, with 2 bases left in between. This CDR3 spans 12 amino acids.

This clone was seen once. This chain connects TRBV11-3 to TRBJ2-1; D call uncertain. This CDR3 comprises 13 residues. Germline assignment: CDR1 SGHNT and CDR2 YENEEA. V lost 0 bases to trimming and J lost 4 bases, with 4 bases between them. The CDR3 nucleotides are TGTGCCAGCAGCTTAGATACTTACAATGAGCAGTTCTTC. Its translation: CASSLDTYNEQFF.

In DNA, the CDR3 is TGTGCCAGCAGTTTGAGTGCGGGAACCGGGGAGCTGTTTTTT. As protein: CASSLSAGTGELFF. J is TRBJ2-2 and V is TRBV28, with a tentative D call TRBD2 (6 bases). The CDR3 loop spans 14 amino acids. Germline V gives CDR1 MDHEN, CDR2 SYDVKM. The ends were cut back, 3 bases at V and 5 bases at J, with 10 bases in the middle.

The V gene is TRBV18, the J gene TRBJ1-5; 7 bases are a match to TRBD1. The V gene end was trimmed by 6 bases and the J gene end by 1 base; junction bases not matched to a gene: 3. In germline, CDR1 is KGHSH, CDR2 LQKENI. The CDR3 spans 14 residues. CDR3 region: CASSPGQSNQPQHF. The CDR3 nucleotides are TGTGCCAGCTCCCCGGGACAGAGCAATCAGCCCCAGCATTTT.

The chain carries TRBV19 and TRBJ2-1; D might be TRBD1 (5 bases). Trimming took off 7 bases at V and 2 bases at J, with 12 bases between the two ends. The CDR3 totals 14 residues. CDR1 and CDR2 (germline): LNHDA, SQIVND (reference sequence). CDR3 loop: CASNQGSTYNEQFF. In DNA, the CDR3 is TGTGCCAGTAACCAGGGAAGCACCTACAATGAGCAGTTCTTC.

The chain combines TRBV6-2 or TRBV6-3 with TRBJ1-5; possible D gene TRBD1, 5 bases. The CDR3 has 14 amino acids. The germline CDR1 and CDR2 sequences are MNHEY and SVGEGT. V lost 2 bases and J 5 bases, leaving 10 bases between the germline ends. DNA of the CDR3: TGTGCCAGCAGTTACCCAGGGCTGCATCAGCCCCAGCATTTT. It specifies CASSYPGLHQPQHF.

The gene calls are TRBV30 and TRBJ2-3, with D possibly TRBD2 on 6 matching bases. Germline CDR1 and CDR2: GTSNPN and SVGIG (reference sequence). The V gene lost 2 bases and the J gene lost 3 bases, with 12 bases spanning the gap. This CDR3 spans 14 amino acids. CDR3 in DNA: TGTGCCTGGAGTCATGTGGGAGGAACAGATACGCAGTATTTT. It is translated as CAWSHVGGTDTQYF.

V is TRBV27 and J is TRBJ1-4; 10 bases match TRBD1. Germline values: CDR1 MNHEY, CDR2 SMNVEV (reference sequence). The CDR3 totals 15 residues. Germline trimming cut 5 bases from V and 7 bases from J; bases unmatched to any gene: 7. In DNA form, the CDR3 reads TGTGCCAGCAGTACCCGACAGGGGGCGACTGAAAAACTGTTTTTT. Protein product: CASSTRQGATEKLFF.

This clone was seen only once. V gene TRBV6-2 or TRBV6-3 combines with J gene TRBJ1-3; D gene uncertain. CDR3 length: 16 amino acids. The V end lost 5 bases, the J end lost 1 base, and 15 bases lay between the germline ends. Germline lookup yields CDR1 MNHEY and CDR2 SVGEGT. The CDR3 reads CASSPTRGRSGNTIYF. CDR3 nucleotides: TGTGCCAGCAGTCCCACGCGGGGAAGATCTGGAAACACCATATATTTT.

The chain carries TRBV29-1 and TRBJ2-6; the D gene is possibly TRBD1 (5 bases). Trimming removed 1 base at V and 4 bases at J, with 17 bases between. Germline CDR1 is SQVTM and CDR2 is ANQGSEA. This CDR3 is 17 amino acids long. The CDR3 is CSVEVPGRGSGANVLTF. CDR3 nucleotide sequence: TGCAGCGTTGAAGTCCCTGGAAGGGGATCCGGGGCCAACGTCCTGACTTTC.

This clone occurred a few times. The chain joins TRBV4-2 to TRBJ2-7, with D perhaps matching TRBD1 (6 bases). The CDR3 loop spans 14 amino acids. Germline V gene lookup returns CDR1 LGHNA and CDR2 YNFKEQ. V lost 4 bases and J lost 4, with 14 bases in between. The CDR3 nucleotides read TGTGCCAGCAGCCCGCGCCGGACAGAATACGAGCAGTACTTC. Residues: CASSPRRTEYEQYF.

The V gene is TRBV5-1, the J gene TRBJ1-6, with TRBD1 identical over 8 bases. The germline CDR1 and CDR2 sequences are SGHRS and YFSETQ. CDR3 size: 15 residues. V shed 1 base, J shed 6 bases, and the junction held 3 bases outside the gene matches. This CDR3 is CASSLSGTGNSPLHF. The CDR3 DNA reads TGCGCCAGCAGCTTGTCGGGGACAGGTAATTCACCCCTCCACTTT.

This rearrangement joins TRBV12-5 to TRBJ2-1; 7 nucleotides align to TRBD2. Losses at the gene ends were 0 bases for V and 1 base for J; bases not matched to a gene: 12. Germline-derived CDR1 and CDR2 are LGHNT and FRNRAP. This CDR3 comprises 19 residues. As DNA, the CDR3 is TGTGCTAGTGGTTTGGTACCGTTTGGCGGGGGAAGTTCCTACAATGAGCAGTTCTTC. It encodes CASGLVPFGGGSSYNEQFF.

The chain carries TRBV4-3 and TRBJ2-1; 11 bases align to TRBD2. This CDR3 spans 17 amino acids. With 4 bases clipped from V and 6 bases from J, the junction kept 11 bases outside the gene matches. CDR1 and CDR2 (germline): LGHNA, YSLEER. CDR3 in amino acids: CASSPLGGTSGTNEQFF. The CDR3 DNA reads TGCGCCAGCAGCCCCCTTGGAGGGACTAGCGGCACCAATGAGCAGTTCTTC.

This clone was recorded only once. The chain employs TRBV28 and TRBJ2-1, with 7 bases aligning to TRBD2. The CDR3 covers 11 residues. Per the germline V gene, CDR1 is MDHEN and CDR2 is SYDVKM. J was trimmed by 13 bases and V by 6 bases; bases with no gene match: 6. Here the CDR3 DNA reads TGTGCCAGCAGCATAGGGACTATTCAGTTCTTC. Translated: CASSIGTIQFF. The whole variable domain, remainder taken from reference TRBV28 and TRBJ2-1, is DVKVTQSSRYLVKRTGEKVFLECVQDMDHENMFWYRQDPGLGLRLIYFSYDVKMKEKGDIPEGYSVSREKKERFSLILESASTNQTSMYLCASSIGTIQFFGPGTRLTVL.

J is TRBJ2-5 and V is TRBV12-3 or TRBV12-4; D possibly corresponds to TRBD1 (6 bases). This CDR3 is 13 amino acids long. Between the trimmed V and J ends, which lost 1 base and 4 bases, there was a span of 7 bases. CDR3 in amino acids: CASSLVRGETQYF. The CDR3 nucleotides read TGTGCCAGCAGTTTAGTCAGGGGAGAGACCCAGTACTTC.

CDR3 sequence reads: CASSLGQGRSRGNEKLFF. CDR3 sequence (DNA): TGTGCCAGCAGTTTAGGTCAGGGAAGAAGCCGGGGGAATGAAAAACTGTTTTTT. The V and J genes are TRBV27 and TRBJ1-4, with a possible D match to TRBD1 (5 bases). The CDR3 is 18 residues long. Germline CDR1 and CDR2: MNHEY and SMNVEV (reference sequence). V lost 2 bases and J lost 5, with 21 bases in between.

The V gene is TRBV5-4, the J gene TRBJ2-7; 13 nucleotides line up with TRBD2. The CDR3 extends over 15 amino acids. J lost 12 bases, V lost 4 bases, and 13 bases had no gene match. Germline CDR1 SGHNT, CDR2 YYREEE (reference sequence). CDR3 region: CASSPDLLAGGERYF. CDR3 bases: TGTGCCAGCAGCCCGGACTTACTAGCGGGAGGGGAAAGGTACTTC.

The rearrangement joins TRBV7-2 to TRBJ2-4, with 9 bases fitting TRBD2. Germline CDR1 is SGHTA and CDR2 is FQGNSA. Trimming took 5 bases from V and 0 from J; bases not matched to a gene: 11. This CDR3 has 18 amino acids. The CDR3 bases are TGTGCCAGCAGCCCAATAGCGGGGGCCTACTCAGCCAAAAACATTCAGTACTTC. It translates to CASSPIAGAYSAKNIQYF.

The V and J genes are TRBV6-5 and TRBJ1-2, with D possibly being TRBD1 (5 bases). Trimming stripped 6 bases from V and 4 bases from J, with 9 bases between. The CDR3 length is 12 residues. From germline, CDR1 is MNHEY and CDR2 SVGAGI. CDR3 amino acids: CASRGQVYGYTF. The CDR3 coding sequence is TGTGCCAGCAGGGGGCAGGTCTATGGCTACACCTTC.

This chain links TRBV3-1 (or the pseudogene TRBV3-2) with TRBJ2-7; D is possibly TRBD1 (6 bases). V was trimmed by 1 base and J by 2 bases, leaving 9 bases between them. The CDR3 has 14 amino acids. CDR1 LGHDT and CDR2 YNNKEL come from the germline V gene (reference sequence). CDR3 protein: CASSQVSGAYEQYF. The DNA for the CDR3 is TGTGCCAGCAGCCAAGTGTCAGGGGCCTACGAGCAGTACTTC.

About this clone: The identical CDR3 is also encoded by other nucleotide sequences in the sample. V usage is TRBV6-5 and J usage is TRBJ1-3; D gene uncertain. The CDR3 consists of 15 residues. Germline CDR1 MNHEY, CDR2 SVGAGI. The V and J ends lost 2 bases and 0 bases respectively, with 8 bases between them. CDR3 residues: CASSYLGSSGNTIYF. The CDR3 DNA follows: TGTGCCAGCAGTTACCTAGGAAGCTCTGGAAACACCATATATTTT.

The chain links TRBV19 to TRBJ2-7, with TRBD1 matching over 7 bases. V lost 9 bases, J lost 3 bases, and 20 bases stayed unmatched. The CDR3 has 17 amino acids. Germline CDR1 is LNHDA and CDR2 is SQIVND (reference sequence). CDR3 sequence reads: CASQRSPPAGGFYEQYF. The CDR3 DNA reads TGTGCCAGCCAAAGAAGCCCCCCCGCAGGGGGTTTCTACGAGCAGTACTTC.

The CDR3 bases are TGTGCCAGCAGCTTAGTGGCTAGCGGGTACCAAGAGACCCAGTACTTC. The encoded protein is CASSLVASGYQETQYF. The V call is TRBV11-2, the J call TRBJ2-5, with 8 bases aligning to TRBD2. The CDR3 loop spans 16 amino acids. Germline values: CDR1 SGHAT, CDR2 FQNNGV. V shed 1 base and J 0 bases; nucleotides not matched to a gene: 4. Full variable domain (remainder filled in from reference TRBV11-2 and TRBJ2-5): EAGVAQSPRYKIIEKRQSVAFWCNPISGHATLYWYQQILGQGPKLLIQFQNNGVVDDSQLPKDRFSAERLKGVDSTLKIQPAKLEDSAVYLCASSLVASGYQETQYFGPGTRLLVL.

This chain connects TRBV2 to TRBJ2-2; TRBD1 matches at 9 bases. The CDR3 totals 13 residues. CDR1 is SNHLY and CDR2 is FYNNEI in the germline V gene. The junction had 0 bases not matched to a gene; V was cut back by 6 bases and J by 4 bases. The CDR3 nucleotides read TGTGCCAGCAGGGACAGGGGCACCGGGGAGCTGTTTTTT. Residues: CASRDRGTGELFF.

The table lists this clone with a count of one. V usage is TRBV19 and J usage is TRBJ2-7, with 7 bases lining up with TRBD1. V trimming: 2 bases; J trimming: 0 bases; junction bases outside the gene matches: 4. Germline values: CDR1 LNHDA, CDR2 SQIVND (reference sequence). CDR3 length: 15 residues. The CDR3 reads CASSIRTGSSYEQYF. The CDR3 DNA reads TGTGCCAGTAGTATAAGGACAGGAAGCTCCTACGAGCAGTACTTC. The variable domain in full, with the rest retrieved from reference TRBV19 and TRBJ2-7, is DGGITQSPKYLFRKEGQNVTLSCEQNLNHDAMYWYRQDPGQGLRLIYYSQIVNDFQKGDIAEGYSVSREKKESFPLTVTSAQKNPTAFYLCASSIRTGSSYEQYFGPGTRLTVT.